This TCR beta chain was retrieved from a study of T-cell reconstitution after alpha-beta-depleted transplantation in children. Germline V lookup: CDR1 SQVTM, CDR2 ANQGSEA. V was clipped by 2 bases and J by 9 bases; unmatched bases: 13. This CDR3 contains 16 residues. Unique molecular identifiers were incorporated when the TCRbeta library was constructed. MiXCR was run by TCRdb on the PCR reads, yielding one entry per CDR3 protein. There are about 980,000 distinct CDR3 sequences in the sample; roughly 29% occur only once, and about 28% lies in the top ten. Material: PBMCs, mostly from graft donor cells, obtained 360 days after TCRalphabeta/CD19-depleted stem cell transplant. This sequence joins TRBV29-1 and TRBJ2-1, with 10 positions matching TRBD2. This clonotype originated in a boy less than two years old who had a stem cell transplant for SCID, so the T cells may come from the graft donor. This CDR3 reads CSVEQGLAGAWGEQFF. CDR3 in DNA: TGCAGCGTTGAACAGGGGCTAGCGGGGGCCTGGGGTGAGCAGTTCTTC.